What follows are 24 T cell receptor beta chains derived from one specimen sequenced in a study of T cell repertoires in cytomegalovirus infection. TCRdb passed the reads through MiXCR, listing each CDR3 protein once. The data contain approximately 240,000 distinct CDR3 sequences, 10% to 15% of them singletons. Sample: PBMCs. These receptors all stem from a human donor in good health (CMV status not recorded). Some clones in this sample may be carry-over from other donors' samples.

This clonotype was seen a handful of times. The rearrangement joins TRBV19 to TRBJ2-7; possibly TRBD1 or TRBD2 for D (6 bases each). Germline V gene sequence: CDR1 LNHDA, CDR2 SQIVND (reference sequence). The CDR3 is 13 amino acids. V lost 5 bases, J lost 6 bases, and 14 bases lay in between. CDR3: CASSQGGTGEQYF. The CDR3 coding sequence is TGTGCCAGTAGTCAAGGGGGGACGGGCGAGCAGTACTTC.

This clonotype was seen repeatedly, ten times or more. The rearrangement uses TRBV7-2 and TRBJ1-5; 8 nucleotides match TRBD1. Per the germline V gene, CDR1 is SGHTA and CDR2 is FQGNSA. V shed 5 bases, J shed 6 bases, and the junction held 6 bases outside the gene matches. This CDR3 comprises 14 residues. The CDR3 region has the DNA TGTGCCAGCAGCGCTTCAGGGGGCCGTCAGCCCCAGCATTTT. Translating gives CASSASGGRQPQHF.

This clonotype has a handful of counts. The V and J genes are TRBV28 and TRBJ1-5; D is unclear. The CDR3 spans 16 residues. V gave up 4 bases and J gave up 0 bases, with 13 bases separating them. Germline V gene data show CDR1 as MDHEN and CDR2 as SYDVKM. Written as DNA, the CDR3 is TGTGCCAGCAGTTCGCCAGGTAGCCCTAGCAATCAGCCCCAGCATTTT. It encodes CASSSPGSPSNQPQHF.

V gene TRBV9 combines with J gene TRBJ2-3; 9 positions match TRBD2. The CDR3 spans 16 residues. CDR1 and CDR2 (germline): SGDLS, YYNGEE. V shed 4 bases, J shed 1 base, and the junction held 7 bases outside the gene matches. The CDR3 is CASSYNSGSRTDTQYF. DNA for the CDR3: TGTGCCAGCAGCTATAATAGCGGGAGCCGCACAGATACGCAGTATTTT.

This clonotype has more than one count but fewer than ten. J is TRBJ1-1 and V is TRBV19, with unresolved D. Trimming took off 6 bases at V and 1 base at J, with 9 bases between the two ends. Germline V gene lookup returns CDR1 LNHDA and CDR2 SQIVND (reference sequence). This CDR3 comprises 13 residues. The CDR3 DNA follows: TGTGCCAGTAGCGACGTCCCGAACACTGAAGCTTTCTTT. Translation gives CASSDVPNTEAFF.

The chain links TRBV5-6 to TRBJ2-5; TRBD2 matches 12 bases. The germline V gene encodes CDR1 SGHDT and CDR2 YYEEEE. The CDR3 has 15 residues. Trimming at V came to 4 bases and at J to 5 bases, leaving 6 bases not matched to a gene. CDR3 sequence: CASSLRTSGAETQYF. The CDR3 DNA reads TGTGCCAGCAGCCTCCGGACTAGCGGGGCCGAGACCCAGTACTTC.

This clonotype was counted ten times or more. The chain employs TRBV6-1 and TRBJ2-5; TRBD2 might be the D (6 bases). Germline V CDR1 and CDR2: MNHNS, SASEGT. With 4 bases removed from V and 4 bases from J, the gap between germline ends came to 22 bases. The CDR3 is made up of 17 amino acids. CDR3 coding DNA: TGTGCCAGCAGTGGCCCCCGCAGCGGGTTACGTTTAGAGACCCAGTACTTC. Encoded protein: CASSGPRSGLRLETQYF.

This clonotype appeared a few times. This chain connects TRBV19 to TRBJ2-1; D perhaps matches TRBD1 (5 bases). Trimming shortened V by 2 bases and J by 5 bases, and 7 bases separated the two germline ends. CDR1 is LNHDA, CDR2 SQIVND, per germline (reference sequence). This CDR3 comprises 13 residues. CDR3 DNA sequence: TGTGCCAGTAGTATAACAGGAGACAATGAGCAGTTCTTC. This encodes CASSITGDNEQFF. The entire variable domain, with the rest obtained from reference TRBV19 and TRBJ2-1, is as follows: DGGITQSPKYLFRKEGQNVTLSCEQNLNHDAMYWYRQDPGQGLRLIYYSQIVNDFQKGDIAEGYSVSREKKESFPLTVTSAQKNPTAFYLCASSITGDNEQFFGPGTRLTVL.

V gene TRBV5-5 combines with J gene TRBJ2-3; 9 positions agree with TRBD2. The CDR3 has 15 residues. Germline V lookup: CDR1 SGHKS, CDR2 YYEKEE (reference sequence). The ends lost 2 bases at V and 3 bases at J; junction bases unmatched: 4. The CDR3 nucleotides read TGTGCCAGCAGCTTTAGCGGGAGCACGACAGATACGCAGTATTTT. The encoded protein is CASSFSGSTTDTQYF.

The chain joins TRBV7-3 to TRBJ2-3; D may be TRBD2 (5 bases). Germline values: CDR1 SGHTA, CDR2 FQGTGA. The ends were cut back, 2 bases at V and 4 bases at J, with 10 bases in the middle. This CDR3 spans 14 amino acids. The CDR3: CASSLATSSDTQYF. In nucleotides, the CDR3 is TGTGCCAGCAGCTTAGCTACTAGTTCAGATACGCAGTATTTT.

This clonotype was picked up many times. V and J are TRBV5-4 and TRBJ1-2, with D perhaps matching TRBD1 (5 bases). The CDR3 is 15 residues long. Per the germline V gene, CDR1 is SGHNT and CDR2 is YYREEE (reference sequence). V shed 0 bases and J shed 3 bases, with 12 bases lying between them. The CDR3 spells CASSLGGGGDYGYTF. CDR3 nucleotides: TGTGCCAGCAGCTTGGGTGGCGGGGGGGACTATGGCTACACCTTC.

Only a few counts were recorded for this clonotype. This chain connects TRBV20-1 to TRBJ2-7; D remains unclear. This CDR3 contains 15 residues. V dropped 1 base and J dropped 0 bases, with 13 bases sitting between them. Germline assignment: CDR1 DFQATT and CDR2 SNEGSKA (reference sequence). The CDR3 spells CSARVGRTGSYEQYF. CDR3 bases: TGCAGTGCTAGAGTTGGTCGGACGGGCTCCTACGAGCAGTACTTC.

A few counts support this clonotype. The rearrangement links TRBV29-1 to TRBJ1-1; D not resolved. V lost 6 bases and J lost 0, with 11 bases in between. The CDR3 is made up of 13 amino acids. From germline, CDR1 is SQVTM and CDR2 ANQGSEA. As DNA, the CDR3 is TGCAGCGTCAGCCAGCCCATGAACACTGAAGCTTTCTTT. This codes for CSVSQPMNTEAFF.

There are many counts of this clonotype. The chain links TRBV7-8 to TRBJ2-2, with D unclear. CDR3 size: 16 residues. V shed 1 base and J shed 6 bases, with 15 bases lying between them. The germline CDR1 and CDR2 sequences are SGHVS and FQNEAQ. The CDR3 DNA follows: TGTGCCAGCAGCTTAGGAGGTAGCAGCGAGGCCGGGGAGCTGTTTTTT. This translates into CASSLGGSSEAGELFF.

The chain recombines TRBV3-1 with TRBJ2-2; a possible D gene is TRBD2 (5 bases). This CDR3 region has 15 residues. V shed 1 base and J shed 3 bases, with 9 bases lying between them. Germline V gives CDR1 LGHDT, CDR2 YNNKEL (reference sequence). CDR3 amino acids: CASSQVGEDTGELFF. CDR3 DNA sequence: TGTGCCAGCAGCCAAGTCGGGGAAGACACCGGGGAGCTGTTTTTT.

This clonotype was recorded at least ten times. The rearrangement links TRBV19 to TRBJ2-2; D might be TRBD2 (6 bases). This CDR3 region has 16 residues. The V gene lost 3 bases and the J gene lost 5 bases, with 16 bases spanning the gap. CDR1 and CDR2 from the germline V gene are LNHDA and SQIVND (reference sequence). The CDR3 DNA reads as TGTGCCAGTAGTATCTTGGGTCTAGCGCGGACCGGGGAGCTGTTTTTT. It yields the protein CASSILGLARTGELFF.

This clonotype was observed many times. The chain employs TRBV7-2 and TRBJ2-5; 9 bases match TRBD1. V dropped 5 bases and J dropped 5; count of bases not matched to a gene: 9. The germline V gene has CDR1 SGHTA and CDR2 FQGNSA. This CDR3 comprises 15 residues. CDR3 in DNA: TGTGCCAGCAGCCAACCGACAGGGGGAGTGGAGACCCAGTACTTC. Translating gives CASSQPTGGVETQYF.

This clonotype was recorded a few times. This chain connects TRBV7-9 to TRBJ2-5, with a possible D match to TRBD1 (6 bases). CDR1 SEHNR and CDR2 FQNEAQ come from the germline V gene (reference sequence). Trimming took 5 bases from V and 5 from J, leaving 15 bases between them. This CDR3 contains 14 residues. The CDR3 sequence: CASSRTRTVETQYF. Here the CDR3 DNA reads TGTGCCAGCAGCCGTACTAGGACAGTTGAGACCCAGTACTTC.

This clonotype was picked up many times. This chain connects TRBV7-2 to TRBJ1-5; tentative D call: TRBD1 (6 bases). V lost 4 bases and J 0 bases, leaving 13 bases between the germline ends. This CDR3 has 16 amino acids. Germline V CDR1 and CDR2: SGHTA, FQGNSA. CDR3 in amino acids: CASSSRGGPSNQPQHF. The CDR3, as DNA: TGTGCCAGCAGCTCCCGGGGGGGGCCTAGCAATCAGCCCCAGCATTTT.

This clonotype was recorded at least ten times. The chain is built from TRBV7-3 and TRBJ2-3, with TRBD1 matching 11 bases. J was trimmed by 8 bases and V by 3 bases; bases with no gene match: 4. The germline V gene encodes CDR1 SGHTA and CDR2 FQGTGA. The CDR3 has 14 amino acids. The CDR3 sequence is CASSFGQGAPTQYF. In DNA, the CDR3 is TGTGCCAGCAGCTTCGGACAGGGGGCGCCTACGCAGTATTTT. The entire variable domain, with the rest obtained from reference TRBV7-3 and TRBJ2-3, is as follows: GAGVSQTPSNKVTEKGKYVELRCDPISGHTALYWYRQSLGQGPEFLIYFQGTGAADDSGLPNDRFFAVRPEGSVSTLKIQRTERGDSAVYLCASSFGQGAPTQYFGPGTRLTVL.

This clonotype was seen repeatedly, ten times or more. The J gene is TRBJ2-2, the V gene TRBV7-2; D uncertain. This CDR3 has 15 amino acids. CDR1 and CDR2 from the germline V gene are SGHTA and FQGNSA. V gave up 5 bases and J gave up 0 bases, with 10 bases separating them. The CDR3 DNA reads as TGTGCCAGCAGCCAACGCTCTCCGAACACCGGGGAGCTGTTTTTT. This gives the protein CASSQRSPNTGELFF.

This clonotype occurred a few times. This rearrangement joins TRBV7-2 to TRBJ2-1; a weak D match, TRBD2 (5 bases). Trimming removed 5 bases from V and 6 bases from J, with 14 bases in between. The germline gives CDR1 SGHTA, CDR2 FQGNSA. CDR3 length equals 14 residues. CDR3 nucleotides: TGTGCCAGCAGCCCGGACTTCTTTCTCAATGAGCAGTTCTTC. It codes for CASSPDFFLNEQFF. The whole variable domain, filled in from reference TRBV7-2 and TRBJ2-1, reads GAGVSQSPSNKVTEKGKDVELRCDPISGHTALYWYRQSLGQGLEFLIYFQGNSAPDKSGLPSDRFSAERTGGSVSTLTIQRTQQEDSAVYLCASSPDFFLNEQFFGPGTRLTVL.

The V and J genes are TRBV2 and TRBJ2-3; tentative D call: TRBD1 (5 bases). Germline V gene sequence: CDR1 SNHLY, CDR2 FYNNEI. V lost 4 bases and J lost 3, with 11 bases in between. The CDR3 runs 14 residues. The CDR3 spells CASSGGVITDTQYF. CDR3 coding DNA: TGTGCCAGCAGTGGGGGCGTAATAACAGATACGCAGTATTTT.

The chain combines TRBV20-1 with TRBJ1-1; D gene unclear. Germline assignment: CDR1 DFQATT and CDR2 SNEGSKA (reference sequence). This CDR3 is built from 13 residues. Trimming left V 3 bases short and J 0 bases short, with 8 bases between. The CDR3 reads CSASTGLNTEAFF. CDR3 nucleotide sequence: TGCAGTGCTAGTACGGGCCTGAACACTGAAGCTTTCTTT.